This record looks at one TCR beta chain sequence and its context. Its antigen is unknown. This sample is part of a study of T cell clonotyping in hematopoietic cell transplantation. Findings and limits, study-wide: No sorting was done, leaving CD4 and CD8 contributions mixed.

Some clones are missing from TCRdb's copy, which holds only in-frame ones; the method was immunoSEQ multiplex PCR. The table lists some 17,000 clones, under 90% of them singletons. The trim removed 5 bases at V and 1 base at J, leaving 5 bases unmatched. Germline-derived CDR1 and CDR2 are SQVTM and ANQGSEA. This CDR3 has 14 residues. The origin of this receptor is a man aged 45-65 years in good health. Some clones in this sample may be carry-over from other donors' samples. The sample taken for sequencing was peripheral blood mononuclear cells. The V and J genes are TRBV29-1 and TRBJ2-7; 10 bases are shared with TRBD1. This CDR3 is CSVTRDRGSYEQYF. CDR3 coding DNA: TGCAGCGTTACCCGGGACAGGGGATCCTACGAGCAGTACTTC.